This TCR beta chain was captured in a study of response to subunit inactivated influenza vaccine. MiXCR was run by TCRdb on the RT-PCR reads, yielding one entry per CDR3 protein. The top ten hold around 2.8% of the sample, which has 500,000 to 550,000 distinct CDR3 sequences, 20% to 25% seen once. This CDR3 spans 15 amino acids. Trimming left V 0 bases short and J 8 bases short, with 16 bases between. Germline V gene data show CDR1 as LGHNA and CDR2 as YSLEER. This clonotype was found a few times. This sample was shared with a second study, whose subject was T cells expressing NK-cell markers. That paper states: UMIs accompanied the 5'RACE template switching by which TCR beta cDNA was made. In sorted CD3+CD56+NKG2C+, CD3+CD56+NKG2C- and CD3+CD56-NKG2C+ T cells, TCR beta repertoires were obtained.

The material sequenced was CD4+ T cells sorted from PBMCs, taken roughly 12 days after vaccination. V gene TRBV4-3 combines with J gene TRBJ1-2; D gene ambiguous. The receptor comes from a man aged 50 to 59 who received an inactivated influenza vaccine. The CDR3 loop reads CASSQDARPLRGYTF. The DNA for the CDR3 is TGCGCCAGCAGCCAAGATGCCAGGCCTCTAAGGGGCTACACCTTC.